The 8 T cell receptor beta chains in this list originate from one sample, sequenced in a study of T cell clones after liver transplantation. TCRdb's copy holds only in-frame clones and misses some; the assay was immunoSEQ multiplex PCR. The table has some 70,000 clones, over 70% seen once. The sample in question was CD4+ T cells from blood, obtained before liver transplant. Receptor source: a human donor who received a liver transplant.

The chain recombines TRBV27 with TRBJ2-7; 11 bases align to TRBD2. The CDR3 has 16 amino acids. CDR1 is MNHEY and CDR2 is SMNVEV in the germline V gene (reference sequence). J was trimmed by 3 bases and V by 2 bases; bases with no gene match: 6. CDR3 sequence: CASSLTSGSIYYEQYF. The CDR3, as DNA: TGTGCCAGCAGTTTAACTAGCGGGAGTATTTACTACGAGCAGTACTTC.

This clone was seen once. This chain links TRBV27 with TRBJ2-3, with TRBD2 identical over 7 bases. Germline V lookup: CDR1 MNHEY, CDR2 SMNVEV (reference sequence). There are 17 residues in the CDR3. The V and J ends lost 2 bases and 4 bases, in that order; junction bases with no gene match: 12. The chain's CDR3 is CASSLLRGAGAADTQYF. DNA of the CDR3: TGTGCCAGCAGTTTACTCCGTGGGGCGGGAGCGGCAGATACGCAGTATTTT.

This rearrangement joins TRBV19 to TRBJ2-7; TRBD1 matches at 9 bases. CDR1 LNHDA and CDR2 SQIVND come from the germline V gene (reference sequence). The CDR3 runs to 15 residues. Trimming cost V 5 bases and J 0 bases; bases outside gene matches: 5. CDR3 nucleotide sequence: TGTGCCAGTAGTTCGGGACAGGGTCCCTCCTACGAGCAGTACTTC. Translating gives CASSSGQGPSYEQYF.

This chain connects TRBV7-2 to TRBJ2-2; no firm D call. Between the trimmed V and J ends, which lost 1 base and 1 base, there was a span of 7 bases. CDR3 length: 15 amino acids. CDR1 SGHTA and CDR2 FQGNSA come from the germline V gene. CDR3 protein: CASSLGIMNTGELFF. The CDR3 DNA reads TGTGCCAGCAGCTTAGGGATTATGAACACCGGGGAGCTGTTTTTT.

The chain joins TRBV10-3 to TRBJ2-5; 14 bases are shared with TRBD2. Germline CDR1 and CDR2: ENHRY and SYGVKD. The CDR3 is 16 amino acids. J lost 5 bases, V lost 2 bases, and 4 bases had no gene match. For the CDR3, the DNA is TGTGCCATCAGTGAGCCGGGACTAGCGGGAGCGGAGACCCAGTACTTC. Amino acid sequence: CAISEPGLAGAETQYF.

This chain uses TRBV19 with TRBJ2-2, with 11 bases identical to TRBD2. V shed 3 bases and J 3 bases; nucleotides not matched to a gene: 3. This CDR3 is built from 16 residues. Germline CDR1 reads LNHDA; CDR2 reads SQIVND (reference sequence). CDR3 sequence (DNA): TGTGCCAGTAGTATCAGGACTAGCGGGTACACCGGGGAGCTGTTTTTT. It is translated as CASSIRTSGYTGELFF.

The genes are TRBV10-3 and TRBJ1-1; D call uncertain. The CDR3 consists of 12 residues. V was trimmed by 6 bases and J by 3 bases, leaving 8 bases between them. Per the germline V gene, CDR1 is ENHRY and CDR2 is SYGVKD. CDR3 in DNA: TGTGCCATCAGGATGAGCGACACTGAAGCTTTCTTT. Translating gives CAIRMSDTEAFF.

Only a few counts were recorded for this clone. The genes are TRBV7-6 and TRBJ2-1; tentative D call: TRBD2 (6 bases). Trimming left V 4 bases short and J 12 bases short, with 28 bases between. The CDR3 totals 17 residues. CDR1 SGHVS and CDR2 FNYEAQ come from the germline V gene. The DNA for the CDR3 is TGTGCCAGCAGCTCCCACCGGCGGTTTAGCGGCAATGAGTCGCAGTTCTTC. This encodes CASSSHRRFSGNESQFF.